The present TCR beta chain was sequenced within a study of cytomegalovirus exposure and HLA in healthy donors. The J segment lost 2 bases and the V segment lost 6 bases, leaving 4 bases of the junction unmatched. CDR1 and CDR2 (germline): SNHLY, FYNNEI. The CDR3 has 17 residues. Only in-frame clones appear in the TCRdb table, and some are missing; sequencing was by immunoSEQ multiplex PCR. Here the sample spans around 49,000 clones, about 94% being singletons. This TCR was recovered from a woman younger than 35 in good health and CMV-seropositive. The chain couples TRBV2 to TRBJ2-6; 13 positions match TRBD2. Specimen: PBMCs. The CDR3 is CASRLLAGGTGANVLTF. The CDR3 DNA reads TGTGCCAGCAGACTACTAGCGGGAGGGACTGGGGCCAACGTCCTGACTTTC.